A selection of T cell receptor beta chains follows, all from one sample in a study of OX40 agonist ivuxolimab in advanced cancers. TCRdb's table, derived via immunoSEQ multiplex PCR, lists solely in-frame clones and lacks some. The top ten hold under 0.85% of the sample, which has 110,000 or so clones, 80% to 95% seen once. Sequenced here: CD4+ or CD8+ T cells sorted from blood, sampled in a trial of the OX40 agonist ivuxolimab. These TCRs come from an adult with an advanced solid tumor such as melanoma, head and neck, liver or kidney cancer. Both conserved end residues are part of each CDR3. The order of the fields is V gene, J gene, clone size, CDR3 protein. The size of a clone is reported for some rows only, either as once, few or many, or as a class for expanded clones.

V: TRBV5-6; J: TRBJ1-2; size: -; CDR3: CASSLFGSTNYGYTF
V: TRBV5-1; J: TRBJ2-6; size: -; CDR3: CASSLGQSGANVLTF
V: TRBV30; J: TRBJ1-2; size: -; CDR3: CAWSVALTGHYGYTF
V: TRBV18; J: TRBJ1-5; size: -; CDR3: CASSPNQATYQPQHF
V: TRBV7-9; J: TRBJ1-5; size: -; CDR3: CASSLEGRGGQPQHF
V: TRBV19; J: TRBJ2-7; size: -; CDR3: CASSILSSYEQYF
V: TRBV10-3; J: TRBJ2-1; size: -; CDR3: CAISEVSGANNEQFF
V: TRBV2; J: TRBJ2-1; size: -; CDR3: CASCLAGGQSYNEQFF
V: TRBV7-9; J: TRBJ2-7; size: -; CDR3: CASSLALAEQYF
V: TRBV18; J: TRBJ2-5; size: -; CDR3: CASSFTGAGPQETQYF
V: TRBV6-5; J: TRBJ1-1; size: -; CDR3: CASSYSEGENTEAFF
V: TRBV25-1; J: TRBJ2-5; size: -; CDR3: CASSLLAGGPGTQYF
V: TRBV19; J: TRBJ1-5; size: -; CDR3: CASSMAENRYQPQHF
V: TRBV11-2; J: TRBJ2-5; size: -; CDR3: CASSLSPGQGRTQYF
V: TRBV6-6; J: TRBJ2-1; size: -; CDR3: CASRVQGVSYNEQFF
V: TRBV19; J: TRBJ2-7; size: -; CDR3: CASSPRVRRKYEQYF
V: TRBV5-1; J: TRBJ2-5; size: -; CDR3: CASSSAGALQETQYF
V: TRBV6-5; J: TRBJ2-5; size: -; CDR3: CASSELGETQYF
V: TRBV2; J: TRBJ2-5; size: -; CDR3: CASTQVPETQYF
V: TRBV2; J: TRBJ2-1; size: -; CDR3: CASSDSRDPYNEQFF
V: TRBV7-2; J: TRBJ2-4; size: -; CDR3: CASSSGQVKNIQYF
V: TRBV11-3; J: TRBJ1-5; size: -; CDR3: CASSLSRNQPQHF
V: TRBV9; J: TRBJ2-7; size: -; CDR3: CASSPGGLAGSSYEQYF
V: TRBV6-5; J: TRBJ2-7; size: -; CDR3: CASRESGTAVYEQYF
V: TRBV7-3; J: TRBJ2-1; size: -; CDR3: CASSVARDNEQFF
V: TRBV30; J: TRBJ1-4; size: -; CDR3: CAWSVNLREKLFF
V: TRBV11-2; J: TRBJ2-2; size: -; CDR3: CASSLVWASLGTGELFF
V: TRBV7-7; J: TRBJ2-1; size: -; CDR3: CASSLGGTPHNEQFF
V: TRBV5-1; J: TRBJ2-5; size: -; CDR3: CASSFTSGSSGETQYF
V: TRBV7-8; J: TRBJ2-5; size: once; CDR3: CASSLVSAGGVETQYF
V: TRBV6-5; J: TRBJ2-7; size: -; CDR3: CASRPGLAGGYEQYF
V: TRBV5-1; J: TRBJ2-3; size: -; CDR3: CASRRDREDTQYF
V: TRBV5-4; J: TRBJ1-2; size: -; CDR3: CASSLWGNYGYTF
V: TRBV28; J: TRBJ1-1; size: -; CDR3: CASSSLSYTEAFF
V: TRBV6-1; J: TRBJ1-1; size: -; CDR3: CAISEDGNTEAFF
V: TRBV7-3; J: TRBJ2-2; size: -; CDR3: CASSQTTNTGELFF
V: TRBV7-9; J: TRBJ2-5; size: -; CDR3: CASSLGRAPQETQYF
V: TRBV5-1; J: TRBJ2-2; size: -; CDR3: CASSLEWTGELFF